This T cell receptor (beta chain) was sequenced during a study of T-cell reconstitution after alpha-beta-depleted transplantation in children. During its preparation, the TCRbeta library received unique molecular identifiers. TCRdb ran MiXCR on the PCR reads and lists one entry per CDR3 protein. The repertoire holds about 610,000 distinct CDR3 sequences, with about 10% as singletons. This clonotype was seen a handful of times. This CDR3 is built from 20 residues. CDR1 MNHEY and CDR2 SVGEGT come from the germline V gene. Trimming cost V 6 bases and J 4 bases; bases outside gene matches: 21. The material sequenced was PBMCs from the stem cell graft donor, taken from the stem cell graft. The receptor comes from a human donor who donated a stem cell graft to a child with acute myeloid leukemia. The genes are TRBV6-2 or TRBV6-3 and TRBJ2-3; 11 bases fit TRBD2. CDR3 protein: CASRPLAGGRGIRVSDTQYF. DNA of the CDR3: TGTGCCAGCAGACCCTTAGCGGGAGGGCGGGGGATCAGGGTTTCAGATACGCAGTATTTT.